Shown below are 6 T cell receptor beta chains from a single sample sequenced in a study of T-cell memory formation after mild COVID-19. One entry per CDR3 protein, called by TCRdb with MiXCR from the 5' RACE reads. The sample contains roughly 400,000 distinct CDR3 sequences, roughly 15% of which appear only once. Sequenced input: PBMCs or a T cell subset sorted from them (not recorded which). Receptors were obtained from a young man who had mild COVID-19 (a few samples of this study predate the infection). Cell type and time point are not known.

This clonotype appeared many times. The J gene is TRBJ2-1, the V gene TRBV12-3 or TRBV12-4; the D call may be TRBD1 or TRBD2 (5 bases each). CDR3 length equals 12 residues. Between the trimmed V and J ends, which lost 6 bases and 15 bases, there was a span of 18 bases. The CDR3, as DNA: TGTGCCAGCAGCCGTGATCTCGGGGACCCGTTCTTC. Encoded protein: CASSRDLGDPFF.

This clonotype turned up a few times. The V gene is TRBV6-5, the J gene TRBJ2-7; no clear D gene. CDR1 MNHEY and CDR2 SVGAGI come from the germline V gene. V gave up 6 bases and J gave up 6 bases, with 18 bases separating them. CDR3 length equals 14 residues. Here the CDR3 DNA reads TGTGCCAGCAGCCCCACGCCCAGGACGGGCGAGCAGTACTTC. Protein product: CASSPTPRTGEQYF.

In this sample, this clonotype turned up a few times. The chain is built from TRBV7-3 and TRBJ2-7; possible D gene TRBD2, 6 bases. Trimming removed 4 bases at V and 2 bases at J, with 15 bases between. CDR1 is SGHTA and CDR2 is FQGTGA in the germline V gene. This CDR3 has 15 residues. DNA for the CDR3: TGTGCCAGCAGCTACGGGACTGGACATCCCTACGAGCAGTACTTC. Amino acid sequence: CASSYGTGHPYEQYF.

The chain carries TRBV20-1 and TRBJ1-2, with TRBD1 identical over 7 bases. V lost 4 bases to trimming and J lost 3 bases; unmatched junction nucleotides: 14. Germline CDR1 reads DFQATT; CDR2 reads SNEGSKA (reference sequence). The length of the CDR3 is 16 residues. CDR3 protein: CSATKRQGLLDYGYTF. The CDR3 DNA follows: TGCAGTGCTACAAAGAGACAGGGCCTTTTGGACTATGGCTACACCTTC.

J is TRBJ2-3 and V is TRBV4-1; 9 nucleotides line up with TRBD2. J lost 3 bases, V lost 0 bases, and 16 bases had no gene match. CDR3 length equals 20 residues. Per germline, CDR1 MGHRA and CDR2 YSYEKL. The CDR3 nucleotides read TGCGCCAGCAGCCAAGAGAAATACGCGGGGGGGTCCGATTCGACAGATACGCAGTATTTT. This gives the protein CASSQEKYAGGSDSTDTQYF.

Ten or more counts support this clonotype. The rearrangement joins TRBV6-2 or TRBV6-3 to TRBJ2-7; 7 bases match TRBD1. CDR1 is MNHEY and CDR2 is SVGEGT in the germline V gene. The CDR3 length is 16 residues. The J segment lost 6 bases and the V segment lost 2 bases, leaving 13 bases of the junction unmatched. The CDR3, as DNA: TGTGCCAGCAGTTACGCTCGGGACAGTCACCGGGTCGAGCAGTACGTC. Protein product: CASSYARDSHRVEQYV.